Listed here are 19 T cell receptor beta chains from one sample, sequenced in a study of T cells after yellow fever vaccination. TCRdb processed the 5' RACE reads anew with MiXCR; each CDR3 protein has one entry. The sample gives just under 600,000 distinct CDR3 sequences, roughly 12% of which show up once; 11% to 15% is in the top ten. The material sequenced was PBMCs, taken on the day of the yellow fever booster vaccination. These receptors all come from a man aged 30-40 years who received the YFV17D yellow fever vaccine.

The chain has TRBV13 and TRBJ1-1, with D unresolved. The V and J ends lost 2 bases and 1 base respectively, with 5 bases between them. Per the germline V gene, CDR1 is PRHDT and CDR2 is FYEKMQ (reference sequence). CDR3 length: 13 residues. CDR3 bases: TGTGCCAGCAGCTTAACATCGAACACTGAAGCTTTCTTT. Translated: CASSLTSNTEAFF.

This clonotype came up a few times. The V gene is TRBV12-3 or TRBV12-4, the J gene TRBJ2-7; 12 bases fit TRBD1. The junction had 7 bases not matched to a gene; V was cut back by 11 bases and J by 5 bases. This CDR3 has 13 residues. The CDR3 region has the DNA TGTGCCGGGAAGGGACAGGGGGCCGACGAGCAGTACTTC. Protein product: CAGKGQGADEQYF.

This clonotype has only a few counts. The CDR3: CSARVAGGRETQYF. CDR3 coding DNA: TGCAGTGCTAGAGTGGCTGGAGGCAGAGAGACCCAGTACTTC. This chain links TRBV20-1 with TRBJ2-5, with D perhaps matching TRBD2 (5 bases). V was shortened by 1 base and J by 4 bases, with 13 bases between the two germline ends. Germline lookup yields CDR1 DFQATT and CDR2 SNEGSKA (reference sequence). The CDR3 is 14 amino acids.

This clonotype was picked up a small number of times. This chain joins TRBV6-2 or TRBV6-3 and TRBJ2-1; D assignment may be TRBD1 or TRBD2 (7 bases each). The V end was cut by 0 bases, the J end by 1 base, with 28 bases between. Germline CDR1 MNHEY, CDR2 SVGEGT. The CDR3 length is 22 residues. In DNA, the CDR3 is TGTGCCAGCAGTTACTCTCGCGTAGGGGGCTGGAGTAGGCGGGGGTCCTACAATGAGCAGTTCTTC. Residues: CASSYSRVGGWSRRGSYNEQFF.

This clonotype was seen more than once but under ten times. The chain uses TRBV19 and TRBJ2-1; maybe TRBD2 (6 bases). The germline V gene encodes CDR1 LNHDA and CDR2 SQIVND (reference sequence). This CDR3 region has 13 residues. Trimming took off 3 bases at V and 5 bases at J, with 8 bases between the two ends. DNA for the CDR3: TGTGCCAGTAGTATTTCGGGGGACAATGAGCAGTTCTTC. Protein: CASSISGDNEQFF.

This clonotype was seen more than once but under ten times. The J gene is TRBJ2-2, the V gene TRBV4-3; D unclear. The CDR3 contains 12 residues. Germline V gene lookup returns CDR1 LGHNA and CDR2 YSLEER. V was pared by 2 bases and J by 7 bases, with 5 bases between. The CDR3 DNA follows: TGCGCCAGCAGCCAAAAAGGCGGGGAGCTGTTTTTT. Protein product: CASSQKGGELFF.

This clonotype was found a few times. This rearrangement joins TRBV4-2 to TRBJ2-2; a weak D match, TRBD1 (6 bases). Germline V CDR1 and CDR2: LGHNA, YNFKEQ. V was trimmed by 2 bases and J by 9 bases, leaving 22 bases between them. CDR3 size: 17 residues. CDR3 DNA: TGTGCCAGCAGCCAACTTTCAGGACAGACCATCGGCCGGGAGCTGTTTTTT. It yields the protein CASSQLSGQTIGRELFF.

The rearrangement joins TRBV20-1 to TRBJ2-5; 8 bases fit TRBD1. This CDR3 contains 15 residues. The germline V gene has CDR1 DFQATT and CDR2 SNEGSKA (reference sequence). V dropped 4 bases and J dropped 4; count of bases not matched to a gene: 11. In DNA form, the CDR3 reads TGCAGTGCTACGAGGACAGGGAATTTACGAGAGACCCAGTACTTC. Translated: CSATRTGNLRETQYF.

This clonotype was counted ten times or more. This rearrangement joins TRBV27 to TRBJ2-3; 12 bases match TRBD2. There are 16 residues in the CDR3. CDR1 and CDR2 (germline): MNHEY, SMNVEV (reference sequence). V shed 2 bases and J 2 bases; nucleotides not matched to a gene: 2. The CDR3 region is CASSLRLAGVTDTQYF. The CDR3 bases are TGTGCCAGCAGTTTAAGACTAGCGGGAGTCACAGATACGCAGTATTTT.

Only a few counts were recorded for this clonotype. The chain is built from TRBV7-2 and TRBJ2-3, with D tentatively TRBD1 or TRBD2 (5 bases each). Trimming left V 4 bases short and J 2 bases short, with 13 bases between. Germline V gene sequence: CDR1 SGHTA, CDR2 FQGNSA. CDR3 length equals 15 residues. The CDR3 protein is CASSSRDHVTDTQYF. Written as DNA, the CDR3 is TGTGCCAGCAGCTCTCGGGACCACGTCACAGATACGCAGTATTTT.

V usage is TRBV7-2 and J usage is TRBJ2-7; D is ambiguous. V lost 3 bases to trimming and J lost 0 bases, with 9 bases between them. Germline V gene lookup returns CDR1 SGHTA and CDR2 FQGNSA. The CDR3 length is 14 residues. The CDR3 here is CASSFVQASYEQYF. In nucleotides, the CDR3 is TGTGCCAGCAGCTTTGTCCAGGCCTCCTACGAGCAGTACTTC. Based on the CDR3 plus reference TRBV7-2 and TRBJ2-7, the full variable domain is GAGVSQSPSNKVTEKGKDVELRCDPISGHTALYWYRQSLGQGLEFLIYFQGNSAPDKSGLPSDRFSAERTGGSVSTLTIQRTQQEDSAVYLCASSFVQASYEQYFGPGTRLTVT.

The J gene is TRBJ2-3, the V gene TRBV20-1; D is unclear. The CDR3 spans 13 residues. The germline CDR1 and CDR2 sequences are DFQATT and SNEGSKA (reference sequence). Trimming pared 6 bases from V and 0 bases from J, leaving 10 bases between. DNA of the CDR3: TGCAGTGCAAGATCTGTTAGCACAGATACGCAGTATTTT. It codes for CSARSVSTDTQYF.

The chain combines TRBV6-2 or TRBV6-3 with TRBJ2-2; weak D call: TRBD1 (5 bases). CDR1 MNHEY and CDR2 SVGEGT come from the germline V gene. The CDR3 is made up of 17 amino acids. Deletions cut 6 bases from V and 3 bases from J, with 20 bases between. The CDR3 protein is CASSRVLRRTHTGELFF. CDR3 coding DNA: TGTGCCAGCAGCCGCGTCCTTAGGCGGACACACACCGGGGAGCTGTTTTTT.

V gene TRBV30 combines with J gene TRBJ1-2; D is uncertain. Germline CDR1 reads GTSNPN; CDR2 reads SVGIG (reference sequence). With 4 bases removed from V and 7 bases from J, the gap between germline ends came to 16 bases. This CDR3 is 13 amino acids long. Here the CDR3 reads CAWTGQTRSGYTF. The CDR3, as DNA: TGTGCCTGGACGGGCCAGACTCGCAGTGGCTACACCTTC.

In its sample, this clonotype was seen a few times. The chain has TRBV12-3 or TRBV12-4 and TRBJ2-2; TRBD1 matches at 7 bases. The trim removed 1 base at V and 3 bases at J, leaving 2 bases unmatched. The CDR3 totals 15 residues. DNA of the CDR3: TGTGCCAGCAGTTTAGAACAGGGGTACACCGGGGAGCTGTTTTTT. It specifies CASSLEQGYTGELFF.

This clonotype was detected only a few times. This chain links TRBV20-1 with TRBJ2-1; perhaps TRBD2 as D (5 bases). V gave up 5 bases and J gave up 7 bases, with 18 bases separating them. The CDR3 is 14 residues long. CDR1 is DFQATT and CDR2 is SNEGSKA in the germline V gene (reference sequence). As DNA, the CDR3 is TGCAGTGCTGGGCGAGTTGGGAGTGCAAATGAGCAGTTCTTC. Residues: CSAGRVGSANEQFF.

The chain joins TRBV4-2 to TRBJ2-7; D is perhaps TRBD1 or TRBD2 (6 bases each). CDR3 length: 17 residues. The germline V gene encodes CDR1 LGHNA and CDR2 YNFKEQ. Trimming cost V 0 bases and J 3 bases, with 18 bases left between them. In DNA, the CDR3 is TGTGCCAGCAGCCAAGATCGGGCGGGACACCGGAACTACGAGCAGTACTTC. Protein: CASSQDRAGHRNYEQYF.

The V call is TRBV6-2 or TRBV6-3, the J call TRBJ2-2; D remains unclear. The V and J ends lost 11 bases and 5 bases respectively, with 21 bases between them. The CDR3 has 15 amino acids. Germline CDR1 MNHEY, CDR2 SVGEGT. This CDR3 reads CAANPGGRRTGELFF. CDR3 DNA sequence: TGTGCCGCAAATCCAGGCGGACGAAGGACCGGGGAGCTGTTTTTT.

The chain joins TRBV20-1 to TRBJ2-1; D is unresolved. V lost 5 bases and J lost 0, with 14 bases in between. This CDR3 comprises 15 residues. Germline values: CDR1 DFQATT, CDR2 SNEGSKA (reference sequence). The CDR3 DNA is TGCAGTGCTGCGCGTCGGCAGCGCTCCTACAATGAGCAGTTCTTC. Translating gives CSAARRQRSYNEQFF.